This is a list of T cell receptor beta chains from one sample in a study of cytomegalovirus exposure and HLA in healthy donors. The repertoire was sequenced with immunoSEQ multiplex PCR; TCRdb's copy has only in-frame clones and lacks some. The sample carries over 60,000 clones, 75% recorded once. The material sequenced was PBMCs. The receptor source for this set is a man in his 70s in good health and CMV-seronegative. CDR3s include the opening cysteine and the closing phenylalanine or tryptophan. Fields, in order: J gene, V gene, CDR3 protein.

J: TRBJ2-3
V: TRBV18
CDR3: CASSPITSGSTDTQYF

J: TRBJ2-7
V: TRBV27
CDR3: CASSPLYSGGGEQYF

J: TRBJ1-6
V: TRBV30
CDR3: CAWSVDSTNSPLHF

J: TRBJ1-1
V: TRBV2
CDR3: CASSEQGTNTEAFF

J: TRBJ1-5
V: TRBV19
CDR3: CASRRGRNQPQHF

J: TRBJ1-5
V: TRBV5-5
CDR3: CASSLSPGPGKPQHF

J: TRBJ2-1
V: TRBV6-4
CDR3: CASSALAGAEQFF

J: TRBJ2-3
V: TRBV7-9
CDR3: CASSLEAGRSDTQYF

J: TRBJ1-4
V: TRBV7-7
CDR3: CASSSPNKPERPNEKLFF

J: TRBJ2-5
V: TRBV7-9
CDR3: CASSLILAGGLLETQYF

J: TRBJ2-3
V: TRBV28
CDR3: CASETSTDTQYF

J: NA
V: TRBV6-1
CDR3: CASSEGLADSYEQYF

J: TRBJ2-5
V: TRBV5-4
CDR3: CASSLRLAGEETQYF

J: TRBJ2-3
V: TRBV11-2
CDR3: CASSLGTGGDTQYF

J: TRBJ2-7
V: TRBV7-2
CDR3: CASRQWTSGSEQYF

J: TRBJ1-4
V: TRBV5-1
CDR3: CASSSQTGSNEKLFF

J: TRBJ2-5
V: TRBV7-2
CDR3: CASSLAGGRETQYF

J: TRBJ2-1
V: TRBV10-3
CDR3: CAISPEWSDWRFF

J: TRBJ2-7
V: TRBV2
CDR3: CASRRTSGRSSRSYEQYF

J: TRBJ2-1
V: TRBV7-2
CDR3: CASSLGAGGSGEQFF

J: TRBJ2-1
V: TRBV28
CDR3: CASSSPQVSSYNERFF

J: TRBJ1-5
V: TRBV6-5
CDR3: CASRVRALGNQPQHF

J: TRBJ2-3
V: TRBV30
CDR3: CAWSVIGGGADTQYF

J: TRBJ2-5
V: TRBV6-5
CDR3: CASSEGRTQYF

J: TRBJ2-5
V: TRBV5-1
CDR3: CASSLFSGRKQETQYF

J: TRBJ1-2
V: TRBV7-8
CDR3: CASSSQTGGYGYTF

J: TRBJ2-7
V: TRBV9
CDR3: CASSTRLAGESEQYF

J: TRBJ2-3
V: TRBV5-1
CDR3: CASSLYGGRKTDTQYF

J: TRBJ1-2
V: TRBV7-2
CDR3: CASSLAYQGSSGYTF

J: TRBJ1-1
V: TRBV14
CDR3: CASSQRPGTGSTEAFF

J: TRBJ1-2
V: TRBV6-5
CDR3: CASRLGYGYTF

J: TRBJ1-5
V: TRBV18
CDR3: CASSPQGNRNQPQHF

J: TRBJ1-2
V: TRBV7-6
CDR3: CASSSALGEVNGYTF

J: TRBJ2-7
V: TRBV21-1
CDR3: CASSTRIGAYEQYF

J: TRBJ2-3
V: TRBV10-3
CDR3: CAISELTGSGDTQYF

J: TRBJ2-7
V: TRBV7-9
CDR3: CSSSSGHSSYEQYF

J: TRBJ2-1
V: TRBV19
CDR3: CASSLGQGARDEQFF

J: TRBJ2-5
V: TRBV7-2
CDR3: CASSQGSQETQYF

J: TRBJ2-1
V: TRBV11-2
CDR3: CASSPRQGAANEQFF

J: TRBJ2-3
V: TRBV7-2
CDR3: CASSQTLATDTQYF

J: TRBJ2-5
V: TRBV5-6
CDR3: CASSPSPSLYQETQYF

J: TRBJ2-7
V: TRBV18
CDR3: CASSPIDRSYEQYF

J: TRBJ2-1
V: TRBV5-1
CDR3: CASSLQGSSYNEQFF

J: TRBJ2-5
V: TRBV6-1
CDR3: CASSEMASSRYQETQYF

J: TRBJ2-5
V: TRBV30
CDR3: CAWSTDGGGETQYF